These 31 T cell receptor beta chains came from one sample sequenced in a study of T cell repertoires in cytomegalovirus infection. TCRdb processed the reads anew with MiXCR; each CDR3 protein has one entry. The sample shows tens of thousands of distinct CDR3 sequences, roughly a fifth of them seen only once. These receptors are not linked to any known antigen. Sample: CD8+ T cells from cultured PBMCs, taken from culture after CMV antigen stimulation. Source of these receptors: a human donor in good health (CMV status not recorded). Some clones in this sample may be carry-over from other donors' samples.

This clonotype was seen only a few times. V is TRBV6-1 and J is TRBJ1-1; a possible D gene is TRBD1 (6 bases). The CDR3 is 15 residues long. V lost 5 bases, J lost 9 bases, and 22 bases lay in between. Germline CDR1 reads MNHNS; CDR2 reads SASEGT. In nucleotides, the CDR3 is TGTGCCAGCAGTTTGGGGTCGGCGGTACAGGGCCAAGCTTTCTTT. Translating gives CASSLGSAVQGQAFF.

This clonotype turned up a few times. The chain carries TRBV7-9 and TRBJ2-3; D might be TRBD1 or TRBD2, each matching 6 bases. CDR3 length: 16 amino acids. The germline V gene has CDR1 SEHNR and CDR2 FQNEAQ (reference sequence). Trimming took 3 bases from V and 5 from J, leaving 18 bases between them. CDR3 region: CASSLVPGAPGDTQYF. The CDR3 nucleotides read TGTGCCAGCAGCTTGGTCCCGGGGGCCCCGGGAGATACGCAGTATTTT.

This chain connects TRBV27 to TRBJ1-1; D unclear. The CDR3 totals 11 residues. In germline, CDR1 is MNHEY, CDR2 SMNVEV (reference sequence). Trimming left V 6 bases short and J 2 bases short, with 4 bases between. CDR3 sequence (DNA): TGTGCCAGCAGGGGAAACACTGAAGCTTTCTTT. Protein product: CASRGNTEAFF.

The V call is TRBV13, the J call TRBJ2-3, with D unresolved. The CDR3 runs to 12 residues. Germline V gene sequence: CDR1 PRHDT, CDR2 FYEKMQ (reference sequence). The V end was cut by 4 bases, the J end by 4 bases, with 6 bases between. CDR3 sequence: CASSYRSDTQYF. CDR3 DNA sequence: TGTGCCAGCAGCTACCGATCAGATACGCAGTATTTT.

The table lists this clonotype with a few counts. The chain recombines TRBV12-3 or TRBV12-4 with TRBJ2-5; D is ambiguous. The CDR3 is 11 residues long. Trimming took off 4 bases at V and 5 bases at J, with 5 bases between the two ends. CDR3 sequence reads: CASSSEETQYF. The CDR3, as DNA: TGTGCCAGCAGTTCTGAGGAGACCCAGTACTTC.

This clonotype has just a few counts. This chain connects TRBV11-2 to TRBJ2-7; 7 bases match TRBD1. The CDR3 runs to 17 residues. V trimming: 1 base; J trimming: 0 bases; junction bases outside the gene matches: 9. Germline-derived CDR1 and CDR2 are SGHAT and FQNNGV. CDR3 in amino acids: CASSLAVKTGDSYEQYF. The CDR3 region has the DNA TGTGCCAGCAGCTTAGCAGTAAAAACAGGGGACTCCTACGAGCAGTACTTC. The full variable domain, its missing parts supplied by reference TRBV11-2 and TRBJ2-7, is EAGVAQSPRYKIIEKRQSVAFWCNPISGHATLYWYQQILGQGPKLLIQFQNNGVVDDSQLPKDRFSAERLKGVDSTLKIQPAKLEDSAVYLCASSLAVKTGDSYEQYFGPGTRLTVT.

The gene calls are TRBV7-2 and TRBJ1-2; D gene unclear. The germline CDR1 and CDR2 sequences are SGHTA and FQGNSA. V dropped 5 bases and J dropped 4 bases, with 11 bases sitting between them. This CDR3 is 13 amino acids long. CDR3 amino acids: CASSPVVSYGYTF. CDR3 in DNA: TGTGCCAGCAGCCCCGTCGTGAGCTATGGCTACACCTTC.

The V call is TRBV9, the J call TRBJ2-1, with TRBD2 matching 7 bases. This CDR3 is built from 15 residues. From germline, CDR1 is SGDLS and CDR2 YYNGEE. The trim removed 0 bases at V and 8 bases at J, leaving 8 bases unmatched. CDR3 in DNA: TGTGCCAGCAGCGTAGACGGGGGGTTGAGGGATGAGCAGTTCTTC. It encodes CASSVDGGLRDEQFF.

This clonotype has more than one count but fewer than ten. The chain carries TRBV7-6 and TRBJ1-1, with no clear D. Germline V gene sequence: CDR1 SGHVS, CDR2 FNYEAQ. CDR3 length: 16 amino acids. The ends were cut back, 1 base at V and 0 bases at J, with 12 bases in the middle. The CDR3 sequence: CASSLGYQTMNTEAFF. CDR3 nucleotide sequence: TGTGCCAGCAGCTTAGGCTACCAGACCATGAACACTGAAGCTTTCTTT.

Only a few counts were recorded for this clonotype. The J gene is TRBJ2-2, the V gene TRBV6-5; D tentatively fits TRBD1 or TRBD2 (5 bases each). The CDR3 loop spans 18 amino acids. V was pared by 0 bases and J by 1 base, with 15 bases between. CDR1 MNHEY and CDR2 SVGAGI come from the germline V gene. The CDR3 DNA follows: TGTGCCAGCAGTTACTCGATTGGGGGAGCCGGGAACACCGGGGAGCTGTTTTTT. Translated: CASSYSIGGAGNTGELFF.

In nucleotides, the CDR3 is TGTGCCACCAGTGACTCGACAGTTTTTAACTATGGCTACACCTTC. This codes for CATSDSTVFNYGYTF. J is TRBJ1-2 and V is TRBV24-1, with D perhaps TRBD1 (5 bases). The CDR3 length is 15 residues. V was cut by 4 bases and J by 1 base, with 12 bases left in between. Germline V gene lookup returns CDR1 KGHDR and CDR2 SFDVKD.

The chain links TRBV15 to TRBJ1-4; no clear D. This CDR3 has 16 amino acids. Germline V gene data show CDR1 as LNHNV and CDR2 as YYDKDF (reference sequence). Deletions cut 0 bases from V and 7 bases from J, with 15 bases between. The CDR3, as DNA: TGTGCCACCAGCAGAGATTCAAATTGGAGCGGTGAAAAACTGTTTTTT. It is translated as CATSRDSNWSGEKLFF.

The CDR3 DNA reads TGTGCCAGCAGCTTAGATGGCAGGGGGAATGGCTACACCTTC. It is translated as CASSLDGRGNGYTF. This rearrangement joins TRBV7-9 to TRBJ1-2, with TRBD1 identical over 7 bases. V shed 1 base, J shed 6 bases, and the junction held 5 bases outside the gene matches. This CDR3 is built from 14 residues. The germline V gene encodes CDR1 SEHNR and CDR2 FQNEAQ (reference sequence).

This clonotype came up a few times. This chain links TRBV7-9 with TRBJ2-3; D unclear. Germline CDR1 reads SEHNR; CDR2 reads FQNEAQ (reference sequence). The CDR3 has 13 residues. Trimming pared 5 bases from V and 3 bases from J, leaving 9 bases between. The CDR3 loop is CASSLIGTDTQYF. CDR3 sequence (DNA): TGTGCCAGCAGCCTAATAGGGACAGATACGCAGTATTTT. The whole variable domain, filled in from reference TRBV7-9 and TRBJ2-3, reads DTGVSQNPRHKITKRGQNVTFRCDPISEHNRLYWYRQTLGQGPEFLTYFQNEAQLEKSRLLSDRFSAERPKGSFSTLEIQRTEQGDSAMYLCASSLIGTDTQYFGPGTRLTVL.

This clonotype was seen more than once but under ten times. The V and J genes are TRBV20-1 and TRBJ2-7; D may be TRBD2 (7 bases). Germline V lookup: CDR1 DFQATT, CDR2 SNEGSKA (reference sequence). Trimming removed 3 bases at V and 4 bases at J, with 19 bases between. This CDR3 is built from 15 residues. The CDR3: CSARAKGGGVYEQYF. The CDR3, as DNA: TGCAGTGCTAGGGCCAAAGGGGGGGGGGTTTACGAGCAGTACTTC.

In DNA, the CDR3 is TGTGCCAGCAGGGGGGCCGCACAACCCCGGGGCTACACCTTC. Translated, it gives CASRGAAQPRGYTF. The chain carries TRBV19 and TRBJ1-2; TRBD1 matches 7 bases. J gave up 8 bases and V 9 bases, and 15 bases lay outside the gene matches. CDR3 length: 14 amino acids. CDR1 and CDR2 (germline): LNHDA, SQIVND (reference sequence). Drawing the rest from reference TRBV19 and TRBJ1-2, the complete variable domain is DGGITQSPKYLFRKEGQNVTLSCEQNLNHDAMYWYRQDPGQGLRLIYYSQIVNDFQKGDIAEGYSVSREKKESFPLTVTSAQKNPTAFYLCASRGAAQPRGYTFGSGTRLTVV.

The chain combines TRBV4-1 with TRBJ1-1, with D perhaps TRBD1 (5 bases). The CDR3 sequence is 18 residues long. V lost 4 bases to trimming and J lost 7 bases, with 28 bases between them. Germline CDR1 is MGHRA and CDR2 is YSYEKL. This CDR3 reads CASSPLGTDQGFDIEAFF. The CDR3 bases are TGCGCCAGCAGCCCTTTGGGGACCGATCAGGGTTTTGATATTGAAGCTTTCTTT.

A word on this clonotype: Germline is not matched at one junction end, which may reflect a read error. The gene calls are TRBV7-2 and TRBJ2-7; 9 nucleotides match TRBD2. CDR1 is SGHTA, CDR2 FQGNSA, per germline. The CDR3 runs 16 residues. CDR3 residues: CASSLWNSGGSHEQYF. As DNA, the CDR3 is TGTGCCAGCAGCTTATGGAATAGCGGGGGCTCCCACGAGCAGTACTTC.

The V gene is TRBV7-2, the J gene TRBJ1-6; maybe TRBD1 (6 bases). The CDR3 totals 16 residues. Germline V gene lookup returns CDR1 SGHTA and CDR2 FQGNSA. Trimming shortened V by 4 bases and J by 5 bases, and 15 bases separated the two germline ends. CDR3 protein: CASSSHWTVNNSPLHF. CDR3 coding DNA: TGTGCCAGCAGCTCCCATTGGACAGTCAATAATTCACCCCTCCACTTT.

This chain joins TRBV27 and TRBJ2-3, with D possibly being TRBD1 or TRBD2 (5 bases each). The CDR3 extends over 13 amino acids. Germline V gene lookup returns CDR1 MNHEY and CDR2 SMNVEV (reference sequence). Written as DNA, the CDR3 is TGTGCTAGTCGGGACGGAATCACAGATACGCAGTATTTT. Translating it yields CASRDGITDTQYF.

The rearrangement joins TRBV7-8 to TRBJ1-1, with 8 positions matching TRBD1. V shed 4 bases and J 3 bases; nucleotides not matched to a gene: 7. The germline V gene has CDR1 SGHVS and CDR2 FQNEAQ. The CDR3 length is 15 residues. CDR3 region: CASSSRGQDYTEAFF. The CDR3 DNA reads TGTGCCAGCAGCTCTAGGGGACAGGACTACACTGAAGCTTTCTTT.

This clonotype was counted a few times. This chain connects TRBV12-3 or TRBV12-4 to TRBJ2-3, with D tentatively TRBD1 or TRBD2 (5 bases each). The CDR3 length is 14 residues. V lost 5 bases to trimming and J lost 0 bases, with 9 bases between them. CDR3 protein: CASSPRDSTDTQYF. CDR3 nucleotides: TGTGCCAGCAGTCCTCGGGACAGCACAGATACGCAGTATTTT.

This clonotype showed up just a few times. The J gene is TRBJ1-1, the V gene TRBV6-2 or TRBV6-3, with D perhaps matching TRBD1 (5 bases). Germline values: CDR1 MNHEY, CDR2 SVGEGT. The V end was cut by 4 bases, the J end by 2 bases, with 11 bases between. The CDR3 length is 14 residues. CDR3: CASSSGGDNTEAFF. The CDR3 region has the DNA TGTGCCAGCAGTTCGGGGGGGGATAACACTGAAGCTTTCTTT.

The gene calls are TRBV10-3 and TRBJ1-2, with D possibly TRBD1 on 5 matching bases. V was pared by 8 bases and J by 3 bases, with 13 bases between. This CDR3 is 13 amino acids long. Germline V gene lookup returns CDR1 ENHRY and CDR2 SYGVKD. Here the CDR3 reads CAIGTGYDYGYTF. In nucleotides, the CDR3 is TGTGCCATCGGGACGGGATATGACTATGGCTACACCTTC.

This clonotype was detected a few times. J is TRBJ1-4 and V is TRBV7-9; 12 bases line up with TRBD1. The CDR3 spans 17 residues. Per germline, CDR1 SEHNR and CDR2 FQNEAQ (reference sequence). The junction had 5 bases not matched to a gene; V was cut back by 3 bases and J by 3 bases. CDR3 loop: CASSLGTGGSANEKLFF. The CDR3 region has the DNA TGTGCCAGCAGCTTGGGGACAGGGGGCTCAGCTAATGAAAAACTGTTTTTT.

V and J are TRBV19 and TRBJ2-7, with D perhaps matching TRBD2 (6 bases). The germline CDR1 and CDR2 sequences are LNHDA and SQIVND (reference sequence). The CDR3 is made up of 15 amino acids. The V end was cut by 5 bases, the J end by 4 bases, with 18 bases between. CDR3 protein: CASSLRDSAFYEQYF. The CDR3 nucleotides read TGTGCCAGTAGTCTCCGGGACTCCGCTTTTTACGAGCAGTACTTC.

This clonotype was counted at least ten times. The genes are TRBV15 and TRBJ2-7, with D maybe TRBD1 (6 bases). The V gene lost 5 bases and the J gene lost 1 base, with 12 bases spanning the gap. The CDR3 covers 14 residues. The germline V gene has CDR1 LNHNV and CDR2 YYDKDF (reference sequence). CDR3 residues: CATSGPTGSYEQYF. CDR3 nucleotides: TGTGCCACCAGCGGCCCGACAGGTTCCTACGAGCAGTACTTC.

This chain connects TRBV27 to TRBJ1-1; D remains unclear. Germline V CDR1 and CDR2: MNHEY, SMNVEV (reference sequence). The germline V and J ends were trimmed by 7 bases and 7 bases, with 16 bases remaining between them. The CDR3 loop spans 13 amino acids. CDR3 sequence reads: CASKYASGVEAFF. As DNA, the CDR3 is TGTGCCAGCAAATACGCTTCTGGAGTTGAAGCTTTCTTT.

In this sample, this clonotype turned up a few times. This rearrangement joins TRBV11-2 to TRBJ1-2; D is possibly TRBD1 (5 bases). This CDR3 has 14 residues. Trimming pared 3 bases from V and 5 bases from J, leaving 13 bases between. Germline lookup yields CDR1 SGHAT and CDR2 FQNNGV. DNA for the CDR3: TGTGCCAGCAGCTTTGGGACGGTCTTATATGGCTACACCTTC. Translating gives CASSFGTVLYGYTF.

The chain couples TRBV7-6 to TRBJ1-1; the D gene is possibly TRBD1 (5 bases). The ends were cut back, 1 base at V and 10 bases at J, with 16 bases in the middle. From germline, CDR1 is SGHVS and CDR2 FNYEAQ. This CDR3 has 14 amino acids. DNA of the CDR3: TGTGCCAGCAGCTTAGGCCGGCAGGGCGGGGGAGCTTTCTTT. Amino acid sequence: CASSLGRQGGGAFF.

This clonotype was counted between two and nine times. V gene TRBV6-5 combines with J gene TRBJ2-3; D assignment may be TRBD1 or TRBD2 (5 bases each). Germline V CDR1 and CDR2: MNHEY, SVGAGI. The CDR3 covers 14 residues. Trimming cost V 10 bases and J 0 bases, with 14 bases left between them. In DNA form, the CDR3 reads TGTGCCACCTGGGACGGTCTTAGCACAGATACGCAGTATTTT. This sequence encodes CATWDGLSTDTQYF.